This TCR beta chain was found in a study of identical twins. This clonotype was seen only a few times. One entry per CDR3 protein results from TCRdb running MiXCR on the 5' RACE reads. The sample contains approximately 600,000 distinct CDR3 sequences, nearly 10% of which appear only once. This CDR3 is 12 amino acids long. V dropped 6 bases and J dropped 4 bases, with 9 bases sitting between them. These data also featured in a second study, about yellow fever vaccine responses in identical twins. That report adds: Vaccine-induced T cell responses in twins were reportedly observed to appear partly convergent, partly personalized.

This chain links TRBV12-3 or TRBV12-4 with TRBJ1-1, with D unclear. This clonotype was sampled from a woman aged 18-29 years in good health. The sample was PBMCs. The CDR3 DNA reads as TGTGCCAGCAGAGGGATCCCCACTGAAGCTTTCTTT. Amino acids: CASRGIPTEAFF.